Presented here are 2 T cell receptor beta chains from one specimen sequenced in a study of shared clonotypes between healthy human individuals. Using immunoSEQ multiplex PCR, the repertoire was profiled, and TCRdb retains in-frame clones only, with some absent. The sample yields around 700,000 clones, approximately 79% seen once. Sequencing was done on a sample of memory CD4+ T cells sorted from blood. Regarding subset: CD45RA-negative fraction. Every receptor here comes from a woman aged 25 to 39 in good health.

The gene calls are TRBV4-1 and TRBJ1-4; perhaps TRBD1 as D (5 bases). This CDR3 comprises 17 residues. Trimming stripped 4 bases from V and 3 bases from J, with 18 bases between. Germline V gene sequence: CDR1 MGHRA, CDR2 YSYEKL. This CDR3 is CASSPTQWGRANEKLFF. The DNA for the CDR3 is TGCGCCAGCAGCCCAACCCAGTGGGGGAGGGCTAATGAAAAACTGTTTTTT.

The J gene is TRBJ2-3, the V gene TRBV7-6; 9 bases match TRBD2. The V gene's germline CDR1 is SGHVS and CDR2 FNYEAQ. This CDR3 has 16 amino acids. V shed 3 bases, J shed 2 bases, and the junction held 6 bases outside the gene matches. CDR3 amino acids: CASSFGGRGLTDTQYF. The CDR3 DNA reads TGTGCCAGCAGCTTCGGCGGGAGGGGGCTCACAGATACGCAGTATTTT.